Each of the 26 T cell receptor beta chains below was sequenced from the same sample in a study of response to subunit inactivated influenza vaccine. One entry per CDR3 protein results from TCRdb running MiXCR on the RT-PCR reads. The sample holds 170,000 or so distinct CDR3 sequences, approximately 12% seen once. The sequences come from CD8+ T cells sorted from PBMCs, collected about 23 months after vaccination. The receptors were gathered from a man aged 50 to 75 who received an inactivated influenza vaccine.

This clonotype was seen a few times. The chain links TRBV28 to TRBJ2-3, with TRBD1 as a possible D gene (6 bases). V lost 7 bases and J lost 5, with 19 bases in between. Germline loops: CDR1 MDHEN, CDR2 SYDVKM. The CDR3 contains 15 residues. The CDR3: CASNSLTGVGDTQYF. In DNA, the CDR3 is TGTGCCAGCAACTCACTGACAGGTGTAGGAGATACGCAGTATTTT.

J is TRBJ2-1 and V is TRBV10-3, with D possibly TRBD2 on 5 matching bases. The germline gives CDR1 ENHRY, CDR2 SYGVKD. The V end was cut by 3 bases, the J end by 0 bases, with 9 bases between. This CDR3 has 15 residues. CDR3 coding DNA: TGTGCCATCAGTGATTGGACTGACTCCTACAATGAGCAGTTCTTC. Its translation: CAISDWTDSYNEQFF.

This clonotype was seen a handful of times. The chain has TRBV29-1 and TRBJ1-2; tentatively, D is TRBD1 (5 bases). V lost 4 bases to trimming and J lost 8 bases, with 17 bases between them. CDR3 length: 13 residues. Germline assignment: CDR1 SQVTM and CDR2 ANQGSEA. The CDR3 DNA is TGCAGCGTTGTGAACTACGAAGGGGCGGGCTACACCTTC. Protein: CSVVNYEGAGYTF.

The table lists this clonotype with a few counts. This chain connects TRBV29-1 to TRBJ2-7; D assignment may be TRBD1 or TRBD2 (6 bases each). The germline V gene has CDR1 SQVTM and CDR2 ANQGSEA. The CDR3 covers 11 residues. V was trimmed by 7 bases and J by 5 bases, leaving 12 bases between them. CDR3 sequence: CSAEGEDEQYF. The CDR3 DNA reads TGCAGCGCCGAGGGGGAGGACGAGCAGTACTTC.

DNA for the CDR3: TGTGCCAGCTCACCGGAGGAGACCCAGTACTTC. Its translation: CASSPEETQYF. This chain joins TRBV18 and TRBJ2-5; D is ambiguous. Deletions cut 3 bases from V and 5 bases from J, with 4 bases between. The CDR3 is 11 amino acids. Germline values: CDR1 KGHSH, CDR2 LQKENI.

There are a few counts of this clonotype. V is TRBV19 and J is TRBJ2-5; D perhaps matches TRBD1 (6 bases). Per germline, CDR1 LNHDA and CDR2 SQIVND (reference sequence). The CDR3 covers 14 residues. With 6 bases removed from V and 2 bases from J, the gap between germline ends came to 13 bases. The CDR3 sequence is CASSPNRAQETQYF. CDR3 nucleotide sequence: TGTGCCAGTAGCCCCAACAGGGCTCAAGAGACCCAGTACTTC.

This clonotype was counted ten times or more. The chain combines TRBV2 with TRBJ2-7; TRBD2 matches 10 bases. The germline CDR1 and CDR2 sequences are SNHLY and FYNNEI. The CDR3 runs to 16 residues. With V trimmed by 1 base and J by 0 bases, 3 bases remained unmatched. The CDR3 protein is CASSEVSGGLSYEQYF. CDR3 DNA sequence: TGTGCCAGCAGTGAAGTTAGCGGGGGGCTCTCCTACGAGCAGTACTTC.

The CDR3 loop reads CASSKSVSGYEQYF. CDR3 bases: TGTGCCAGCAGTAAGTCTGTTAGCGGATACGAGCAGTACTTC. The rearrangement links TRBV25-1 to TRBJ2-7; perhaps TRBD2 as D (6 bases). This CDR3 comprises 14 residues. V was cut by 5 bases and J by 4 bases, with 15 bases left in between. Germline V CDR1 and CDR2: MGHDK, SYGVNS.

This clonotype was picked up one time. The V call is TRBV11-1, the J call TRBJ2-1, with TRBD2 matching 8 bases. Germline V gene lookup returns CDR1 SGHAT and CDR2 FQDESV (reference sequence). The trim removed 4 bases at V and 4 bases at J, leaving 6 bases unmatched. The CDR3 has 15 amino acids. Written as DNA, the CDR3 is TGTGCCAGCAGCTACAGGACTAGCAGATACAATGAGCAGTTCTTC. This translates into CASSYRTSRYNEQFF.

The chain combines TRBV24-1 with TRBJ1-2; no clear D. V was clipped by 6 bases and J by 5 bases, with 6 bases between them. CDR1 and CDR2 from the germline V gene are KGHDR and SFDVKD. This CDR3 is built from 11 residues. The CDR3 spells CATSSGYGYTF. In DNA form, the CDR3 reads TGTGCCACCAGTTCAGGATATGGCTACACCTTC.

At least ten counts were recorded for this clonotype. The rearrangement joins TRBV28 to TRBJ2-1; 12 bases are shared with TRBD2. Germline assignment: CDR1 MDHEN and CDR2 SYDVKM. This CDR3 is built from 14 residues. V trimming: 3 bases; J trimming: 14 bases; junction bases outside the gene matches: 8. Here the CDR3 DNA reads TGTGCCAGCAGTTTCAACCGACTAGCGGGGGTAGAGTTCTTC. This codes for CASSFNRLAGVEFF.

This clonotype was seen many times. V usage is TRBV12-3 or TRBV12-4 and J usage is TRBJ2-5, with 8 nucleotides matching TRBD1. J lost 7 bases, V lost 6 bases, and 7 bases had no gene match. The CDR3 spans 13 residues. This chain's CDR3 is CASSPTGVGTQYF. DNA for the CDR3: TGTGCCAGCAGCCCGACAGGGGTCGGGACCCAGTACTTC.

The gene calls are TRBV21-1 and TRBJ2-6. TRBV21-1 is annotated as a pseudogene. The CDR3 sequence is 15 residues long. CDR3 coding DNA: TGTGCCAGCAGCAAATTGCCCTCTGGGGCCAACGTCCTGACTTTC. It specifies CASSKLPSGANVLTF.

The chain is built from TRBV3-1 and TRBJ1-1, with TRBD1 as a possible D gene (5 bases). There are 15 residues in the CDR3. Germline assignment: CDR1 LGHDT and CDR2 YNNKEL (reference sequence). Trimming pared 1 base from V and 4 bases from J, leaving 13 bases between. CDR3 loop: CASSQAGYGGTEAFF. CDR3 sequence (DNA): TGTGCCAGCAGCCAAGCGGGTTATGGGGGCACTGAAGCTTTCTTT.

This clonotype came up a few times. V gene TRBV12-3 or TRBV12-4 combines with J gene TRBJ1-1, with D unresolved. The CDR3 runs 14 residues. The germline V and J ends were trimmed by 2 bases and 1 base, with 8 bases remaining between them. The CDR3 loop is CASSLSGSNTEAFF. The CDR3 nucleotides read TGTGCCAGCAGTTTATCAGGATCGAACACTGAAGCTTTCTTT.

This clonotype was seen a handful of times. The chain joins TRBV7-9 to TRBJ2-5; TRBD2 matches 9 bases. The V segment lost 7 bases and the J segment 4 bases; nucleotides outside the gene matches: 7. The CDR3 totals 14 residues. Germline loops: CDR1 SEHNR, CDR2 FQNEAQ (reference sequence). CDR3 sequence reads: CASILSGSRETQYF. The CDR3 DNA is TGTGCCAGCATCCTTAGCGGGAGCAGAGAGACCCAGTACTTC.

At least ten counts were recorded for this clonotype. The chain has TRBV3-1 and TRBJ2-1, with D possibly matching TRBD2 (5 bases). Germline values: CDR1 LGHDT, CDR2 YNNKEL (reference sequence). The CDR3 spans 16 residues. The V end lost 0 bases, the J end lost 2 bases, and 11 bases lay between the germline ends. CDR3 nucleotide sequence: TGTGCCAGCAGCCAAGAGGCCGGGAACGCCTACAATGAGCAGTTCTTC. It is translated as CASSQEAGNAYNEQFF.

The genes are TRBV12-3 or TRBV12-4 and TRBJ1-5; D is perhaps TRBD1 (6 bases). This CDR3 comprises 16 residues. The V end was cut by 7 bases, the J end by 3 bases, with 19 bases between. DNA of the CDR3: TGTGCCAGCACTGAGGAGGGGACACGCCCCAATCAGCCCCAGCATTTT. Its protein is CASTEEGTRPNQPQHF.

In this sample, this clonotype turned up many times. This chain links TRBV5-6 with TRBJ2-1, with 12 bases that match TRBD2. Germline values: CDR1 SGHDT, CDR2 YYEEEE. The V segment lost 4 bases and the J segment 9 bases; nucleotides outside the gene matches: 11. This CDR3 contains 16 residues. CDR3 DNA: TGTGCCAGCAGCGGTAGTCTCGGACTAGCGGGAACTGAGCAGTTCTTC. Protein product: CASSGSLGLAGTEQFF.

Many counts were recorded for this clonotype. The chain joins TRBV5-6 to TRBJ2-3; no firm D call. Germline V lookup: CDR1 SGHDT, CDR2 YYEEEE. Trimming took 0 bases from V and 0 from J, leaving 2 bases between them. The CDR3 loop spans 13 amino acids. CDR3 region: CASSLESTDTQYF. CDR3 bases: TGTGCCAGCAGCTTGGAAAGCACAGATACGCAGTATTTT.

This clonotype showed up just a few times. This rearrangement joins TRBV5-1 to TRBJ2-7; 8 bases fit TRBD1. Trimming cost V 0 bases and J 4 bases; bases outside gene matches: 9. CDR1 and CDR2 (germline): SGHRS, YFSETQ. CDR3 length: 16 residues. The CDR3 here is CASSLADRGLEYEQYF. CDR3 nucleotides: TGCGCCAGCAGCTTGGCCGACAGGGGCTTGGAATACGAGCAGTACTTC.

This clonotype occurred a few times. J is TRBJ2-7 and V is TRBV7-9; 10 bases line up with TRBD2. The length of the CDR3 is 14 residues. V trimming: 5 bases; J trimming: 6 bases; junction bases outside the gene matches: 7. CDR1 is SEHNR, CDR2 FQNEAQ, per germline (reference sequence). CDR3 DNA sequence: TGTGCCAGCAGCCAAGCCCTAGCGGGGGCCGAGCAGTACTTC. Its translation is CASSQALAGAEQYF.

This chain uses TRBV4-3 with TRBJ1-1; D gene ambiguous. The V and J ends lost 0 bases and 9 bases respectively, with 20 bases between them. This CDR3 is 16 amino acids long. From germline, CDR1 is LGHNA and CDR2 YSLEER. The CDR3 sequence: CASSQDSGGMTRKAFF. The CDR3 DNA reads as TGCGCCAGCAGCCAAGATTCTGGTGGGATGACCCGAAAAGCTTTCTTT.

This clonotype was observed a few times. J is TRBJ2-3 and V is TRBV9, with TRBD2 identical over 9 bases. Germline trimming cut 0 bases from V and 5 bases from J; bases unmatched to any gene: 13. Germline CDR1 is SGDLS and CDR2 is YYNGEE. This CDR3 contains 18 residues. The CDR3 nucleotides read TGTGCCAGCAGCGTAGATGGGTCCGGGACTAGCATAGTAGATACGCAGTATTTT. Protein: CASSVDGSGTSIVDTQYF. The complete variable domain, with remaining parts taken from reference TRBV9 and TRBJ2-3, reads DSGVTQTPKHLITATGQRVTLRCSPRSGDLSVYWYQQSLDQGLQFLIQYYNGEERAKGNILERFSAQQFPDLHSELNLSSLELGDSALYFCASSVDGSGTSIVDTQYFGPGTRLTVL.

This clonotype was observed once. The V call is TRBV19, the J call TRBJ1-1; 8 bases align to TRBD1. J lost 1 base, V lost 6 bases, and 13 bases had no gene match. Per the germline V gene, CDR1 is LNHDA and CDR2 is SQIVND (reference sequence). The CDR3 is 17 residues long. CDR3 loop: CASRPGTGAWGNTEAFF. The DNA for the CDR3 is TGTGCCAGTAGACCCGGGACAGGTGCTTGGGGGAACACTGAAGCTTTCTTT. The full variable domain, rest sourced from reference TRBV19 and TRBJ1-1, is DGGITQSPKYLFRKEGQNVTLSCEQNLNHDAMYWYRQDPGQGLRLIYYSQIVNDFQKGDIAEGYSVSREKKESFPLTVTSAQKNPTAFYLCASRPGTGAWGNTEAFFGQGTRLTVV.

The chain is built from TRBV7-9 and TRBJ1-2, with no clear D. Germline CDR1 SEHNR, CDR2 FQNEAQ (reference sequence). Trimming took 2 bases from V and 5 from J, leaving 6 bases between them. CDR3 length: 12 amino acids. The CDR3 sequence: CASSLSLYGYTF. The CDR3 DNA reads TGTGCCAGCAGCTTAAGCTTGTATGGCTACACCTTC.